This TCR beta chain was identified during a study of a mutant IDH1 vaccine in newly diagnosed glioma. Study-level background: The first vaccination came 4-6 weeks after radiotherapy alone, or with temozolomide cycles.

Time point in this sample: week 5, during vaccination. Mutant IDH1 20-mer peptide, at 300 ug, made up each vaccine dose, with topical imiquimod. Produced via immunoSEQ multiplex PCR; TCRdb's table is partial and in-frame only. The sample comprises around 50,000 clones, around 80% of which are singletons, and 5.2% rests with the top ten. V lost 5 bases and J lost 11, with 16 bases in between. This CDR3 comprises 14 residues. From germline, CDR1 is MNHEY and CDR2 SMNVEV (reference sequence). Notes on this clone: Its cognate antigen is unknown.

This material consisted of PBMCs, taken from a glioma patient whose treatment included an IDH1 peptide vaccine. The TCR originated in a man over 45 with glioma. The rearrangement joins TRBV27 to TRBJ1-6; TRBD1 might be the D (6 bases). The CDR3 DNA sequence: TGTGCCAGCAGTCTGTGGGGGGGCGACGCACCCCTCCACTTT. Its translation: CASSLWGGDAPLHF.